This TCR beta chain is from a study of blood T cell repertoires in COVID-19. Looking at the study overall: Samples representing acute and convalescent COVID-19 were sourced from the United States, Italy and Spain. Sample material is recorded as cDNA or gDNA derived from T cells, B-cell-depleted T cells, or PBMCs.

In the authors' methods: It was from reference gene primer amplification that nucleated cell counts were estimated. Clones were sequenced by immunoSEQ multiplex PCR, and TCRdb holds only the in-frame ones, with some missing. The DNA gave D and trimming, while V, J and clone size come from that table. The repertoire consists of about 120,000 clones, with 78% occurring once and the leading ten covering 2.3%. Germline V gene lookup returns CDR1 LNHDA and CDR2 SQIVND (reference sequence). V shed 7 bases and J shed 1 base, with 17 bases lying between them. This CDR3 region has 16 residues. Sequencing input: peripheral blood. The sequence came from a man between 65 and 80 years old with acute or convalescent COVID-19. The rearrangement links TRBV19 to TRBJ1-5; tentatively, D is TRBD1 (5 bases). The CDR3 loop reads CASKVVGTRSNQPQHF. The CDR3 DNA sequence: TGTGCCAGTAAGGTAGTGGGGACTAGGAGCAATCAGCCCCAGCATTTT.